One and the same sample provided the 9 T cell receptor beta chains below, sequenced in a study of T-cell memory formation after mild COVID-19. MiXCR, run by TCRdb on the 5' RACE reads, gives a single entry per CDR3 protein. The data hold about 100,000 distinct CDR3 sequences, with 11% observed a single time. Specimen: PBMCs or a T cell subset sorted from them (not recorded which). Source of these receptors: a man younger than 35 who had mild COVID-19 (a few samples of this study predate the infection). Cell type and time point are not known.

This clonotype was counted only a few times. The chain joins TRBV12-3 or TRBV12-4 to TRBJ2-2, with 8 positions matching TRBD1. This CDR3 comprises 16 residues. V dropped 7 bases and J dropped 7; count of bases not matched to a gene: 14. DNA of the CDR3: TGTGCCAGCACCGAGCCATCAGGGGGCTTTGACGGGGAGCTGTTTTTT. This codes for CASTEPSGGFDGELFF.

The chain combines TRBV20-1 with TRBJ2-7; D unclear. The CDR3 is made up of 13 amino acids. The V gene lost 6 bases and the J gene lost 2 bases, with 14 bases spanning the gap. The germline V gene has CDR1 DFQATT and CDR2 SNEGSKA (reference sequence). This CDR3 is CSAGPGLPYEQYF. CDR3 in DNA: TGCAGTGCCGGGCCGGGCCTTCCCTACGAGCAGTACTTC.

This clonotype was observed a handful of times. The rearrangement joins TRBV6-5 to TRBJ2-1, with 12 bases identical to TRBD2. Germline V gives CDR1 MNHEY, CDR2 SVGAGI. The V gene end was trimmed by 5 bases and the J gene end by 7 bases; junction bases not matched to a gene: 9. The CDR3 loop spans 16 amino acids. CDR3 protein: CASSPSSGGALNEQFF. The CDR3 coding sequence is TGTGCCAGCAGTCCCTCTAGCGGGGGGGCCCTGAATGAGCAGTTCTTC.

CDR3 nucleotides: TGCGCCAGTAGTCGGGCCGTTAGCAATCAGCCCCAGCATTTT. Its translation: CASSRAVSNQPQHF. The chain links TRBV4-1 to TRBJ1-5, with unresolved D. The CDR3 is 14 residues long. The germline V gene has CDR1 MGHRA and CDR2 YSYEKL. V was trimmed by 9 bases and J by 0 bases, leaving 12 bases between them.

The J gene is TRBJ2-7, the V gene TRBV5-6, with TRBD1 matching over 8 bases. With 2 bases clipped from V and 6 bases from J, the junction kept 1 base outside the gene matches. CDR1 is SGHDT, CDR2 YYEEEE, per germline. The CDR3 has 12 residues. The CDR3 region has the DNA TGTGCCAGCAGCTTTACAGGGGGCGAGCAGTACTTC. Translation gives CASSFTGGEQYF.

This clonotype was seen more than once but under ten times. The J gene is TRBJ2-3, the V gene TRBV7-7; 14 bases fit TRBD2. The germline gives CDR1 SSHAT, CDR2 FNYEAQ (reference sequence). The CDR3 is 19 residues long. V lost 5 bases, J lost 4 bases, and 14 bases stayed unmatched. DNA for the CDR3: TGTGCCAGCAGCCCAGGGGTGACTAGCGGGGGGGCCTCGCCAGATACGCAGTATTTT. Translating it yields CASSPGVTSGGASPDTQYF.

This clonotype has a handful of counts. The chain combines TRBV25-1 with TRBJ2-1, with 10 bases matching TRBD2. V lost 1 base and J lost 16; bases outside the gene matches: 13. CDR3 length: 15 amino acids. Germline V gene lookup returns CDR1 MGHDK and CDR2 SYGVNS. Here the CDR3 reads CASSEFDSGGPLYFF. The CDR3, as DNA: TGTGCCAGCAGTGAATTCGATAGCGGGGGGCCCCTTTACTTCTTC.

The gene calls are TRBV5-1 and TRBJ1-1; TRBD1 is a possible D gene (5 bases). Trimming took off 2 bases at V and 1 base at J, with 12 bases between the two ends. The CDR3 loop spans 15 amino acids. Germline V gene sequence: CDR1 SGHRS, CDR2 YFSETQ. The CDR3 sequence: CASSFTRGWNTEAFF. In nucleotides, the CDR3 is TGCGCCAGCAGCTTCACAAGGGGCTGGAACACTGAAGCTTTCTTT. The whole variable domain, remainder taken from reference TRBV5-1 and TRBJ1-1, is KAGVTQTPRYLIKTRGQQVTLSCSPISGHRSVSWYQQTPGQGLQFLFEYFSETQRNKGNFPGRFSGRQFSNSRSEMNVSTLELGDSALYLCASSFTRGWNTEAFFGQGTRLTVV.

The table lists this clonotype with many counts. This chain links TRBV5-1 with TRBJ1-1; no firm D call. The germline V and J ends were trimmed by 0 bases and 0 bases, with 9 bases remaining between them. CDR3 length: 15 residues. CDR1 is SGHRS and CDR2 is YFSETQ in the germline V gene. CDR3 region: CASSLALGLNTEAFF. For the CDR3, the DNA is TGCGCCAGCAGCTTGGCCTTAGGACTGAACACTGAAGCTTTCTTT.